One sample yielded the 28 T cell receptor beta chains listed below, sequenced in a study of post-analysis software for immune sequencing data. For these TCRs, the target antigens are not known. General study findings and limits: Comparison of patients with controls showed five TRBV segments more frequent in patients, TRBV5-6, TRBV5-1 and TRBV20-1 among them.

cDNA libraries of TCR beta carried unique molecular identifiers. Using its own MiXCR run on the PCR reads, TCRdb lists one record per CDR3 protein. Found here are 150,000 to 200,000 distinct CDR3 sequences, 30% of them singletons; the top ten hold 1.5%. Sequenced input: blood. These receptors were obtained from a girl aged 5-17 years with multiple sclerosis.

Only a few counts were recorded for this clonotype. The rearrangement joins TRBV5-4 to TRBJ2-7, with TRBD1 as a possible D gene (5 bases). Between the trimmed V and J ends, which lost 0 bases and 2 bases, there was a span of 9 bases. This CDR3 contains 14 residues. CDR1 and CDR2 (germline): SGHNT, YYREEE (reference sequence). The CDR3: CASSLGREPYEQYF. CDR3 nucleotides: TGTGCCAGCAGCTTGGGCAGGGAACCCTACGAGCAGTACTTC. The full variable domain, rest sourced from reference TRBV5-4 and TRBJ2-7, is ETGVTQSPTHLIKTRGQQVTLRCSSQSGHNTVSWYQQALGQGPQFIFQYYREEENGRGNFPPRFSGLQFPNYSSELNVNALELDDSALYLCASSLGREPYEQYFGPGTRLTVT.

There are many counts of this clonotype. The chain carries TRBV4-1 and TRBJ2-1, with 10 bases identical to TRBD2. The length of the CDR3 is 14 residues. Germline CDR1 reads MGHRA; CDR2 reads YSYEKL. V was pared by 6 bases and J by 6 bases, with 5 bases of the junction left unmatched. As DNA, the CDR3 is TGCGCCAGCAGACTAGCGGGACGGGTCAATGAGCAGTTCTTC. Translation: CASRLAGRVNEQFF.

This chain uses TRBV7-9 with TRBJ1-4; the D is unclear. Trimming removed 2 bases at V and 4 bases at J, with 11 bases between. The CDR3 spans 15 residues. Germline CDR1 reads SEHNR; CDR2 reads FQNEAQ (reference sequence). The CDR3 spells CASSLRTEYNEKLFF. The CDR3, as DNA: TGTGCCAGCAGCTTAAGGACTGAATATAATGAAAAACTGTTTTTT.

This clonotype was found many times. CDR3 loop: CSARDITSGLHEQYF. Written as DNA, the CDR3 is TGCAGTGCTAGAGATATAACTAGCGGGCTCCACGAGCAGTACTTC. This sequence joins TRBV20-1 and TRBJ2-7; 9 bases line up with TRBD2. The germline CDR1 and CDR2 sequences are DFQATT and SNEGSKA (reference sequence). The CDR3 sequence is 15 residues long. V lost 0 bases to trimming and J lost 5 bases; unmatched junction nucleotides: 8.

This clonotype was counted many times. The chain joins TRBV15 to TRBJ2-7, with D unresolved. CDR1 and CDR2 (germline): LNHNV, YYDKDF (reference sequence). The CDR3 extends over 15 amino acids. V lost 0 bases and J lost 3, with 12 bases in between. CDR3 loop: CATSRDPTSGYEQYF. As DNA, the CDR3 is TGTGCCACCAGCAGAGATCCTACCTCCGGCTACGAGCAGTACTTC.

As concerns this clonotype: A single base separates this from a much larger clone, so it may be a read error. The gene calls are TRBV7-9 and TRBJ2-5; the match to TRBD2 covers 8 bases. Germline CDR1 SEHNR, CDR2 FQNEAQ (reference sequence). The CDR3 is 16 amino acids. J was trimmed by 2 bases and V by 6 bases; bases with no gene match: 11. CDR3 nucleotides: TGTGCCAGCAGGGGCAAGAGCGGGGGAAGTCAAGAGACCCAGTACTTC. Translation: CASRGKSGGSQETQYF.

This clonotype was seen repeatedly, ten times or more. The gene calls are TRBV6-6 and TRBJ2-7; D is possibly TRBD1 (7 bases). Germline V gene sequence: CDR1 MNHNY, CDR2 SVGAGI (reference sequence). The CDR3 consists of 12 residues. V lost 7 bases to trimming and J lost 4 bases, with 11 bases between them. Written as DNA, the CDR3 is TGTGCCAGCAAGGCGGGACAGTACGAGCAGTACTTC. Residues: CASKAGQYEQYF.

This clonotype was recorded a few times. The V gene is TRBV7-9, the J gene TRBJ2-5; tentatively, D is TRBD2 (5 bases). The CDR3 runs to 15 residues. CDR1 SEHNR and CDR2 FQNEAQ come from the germline V gene (reference sequence). V dropped 2 bases and J dropped 2 bases, with 12 bases sitting between them. CDR3 residues: CASSLRDQKQETQYF. CDR3 nucleotide sequence: TGTGCCAGCAGCTTACGGGATCAGAAGCAAGAGACCCAGTACTTC. Together with reference TRBV7-9 and TRBJ2-5, the CDR3 gives the full variable domain: DTGVSQNPRHKITKRGQNVTFRCDPISEHNRLYWYRQTLGQGPEFLTYFQNEAQLEKSRLLSDRFSAERPKGSFSTLEIQRTEQGDSAMYLCASSLRDQKQETQYFGPGTRLLVL.

The CDR3 DNA sequence: TGTGCCAGCTCACCAGCCGCAGGATCGAACACTGAAGCTTTCTTT. It specifies CASSPAAGSNTEAFF. The V call is TRBV18, the J call TRBJ1-1; D is ambiguous. Between the trimmed V and J ends, which lost 2 bases and 1 base, there was a span of 11 bases. In germline, CDR1 is KGHSH, CDR2 LQKENI. The CDR3 consists of 15 residues.

A remark on this clonotype: A much larger clone differs from this one at a single base, so this may be a read error. V gene TRBV7-9 combines with J gene TRBJ1-2, with TRBD1 as a possible D gene (6 bases). The CDR3 is 15 amino acids. The V gene's germline CDR1 is SEHNR and CDR2 FQNEAQ (reference sequence). As DNA, the CDR3 is TGTGCCAGCAGCTTCACAGGGAAGGAAGGCTATAGCTACACCTTC. Translation gives CASSFTGKEGYSYTF.

The chain uses TRBV20-1 and TRBJ2-3; 13 positions agree with TRBD2. Germline trimming cut 5 bases from V and 1 base from J; bases unmatched to any gene: 24. Germline loops: CDR1 DFQATT, CDR2 SNEGSKA (reference sequence). The CDR3 totals 22 residues. For the CDR3, the DNA is TGCAGTGCTTCTTCGACCGGGACTAGCGGGACGATCCCCTTCAAGGGCACAGATACGCAGTATTTT. Protein product: CSASSTGTSGTIPFKGTDTQYF.

This clonotype has a count of ten or more. The chain joins TRBV19 to TRBJ2-7, with TRBD2 matching 8 bases. This CDR3 contains 15 residues. The J segment lost 5 bases and the V segment lost 3 bases, leaving 9 bases of the junction unmatched. The germline V gene encodes CDR1 LNHDA and CDR2 SQIVND (reference sequence). CDR3 protein: CASSIPTGTSNEQYF. In nucleotides, the CDR3 is TGTGCCAGTAGTATCCCCACCGGGACTAGTAACGAGCAGTACTTC. The variable domain in full, with the rest retrieved from reference TRBV19 and TRBJ2-7, is DGGITQSPKYLFRKEGQNVTLSCEQNLNHDAMYWYRQDPGQGLRLIYYSQIVNDFQKGDIAEGYSVSREKKESFPLTVTSAQKNPTAFYLCASSIPTGTSNEQYFGPGTRLTVT.

A remark on this clonotype: The CDR3 carries no conserved terminal phenylalanine or tryptophan, so it likely arises from a read error. The chain employs TRBV10-3 and TRBJ2-2; TRBD2 agrees at 8 bases. This CDR3 spans 15 amino acids. The germline CDR1 and CDR2 sequences are ENHRY and SYGVKD. The trim removed 6 bases at V and 1 base at J, leaving 4 bases unmatched. DNA for the CDR3: TGTGCCATCAGCAACAGCGGGGGGAACACCGGGGAGCTGTTTGTT. It encodes CAISNSGGNTGELFV.

This clonotype has a handful of counts. The chain has TRBV5-1 and TRBJ2-3; 11 nucleotides line up with TRBD2. The length of the CDR3 is 20 residues. V shed 0 bases and J 3 bases; nucleotides not matched to a gene: 15. The germline V gene encodes CDR1 SGHRS and CDR2 YFSETQ. The CDR3 protein is CASSLDLTSGSQRRTDTQYF. The CDR3 coding sequence is TGCGCCAGCAGCTTGGACCTAACTAGCGGGAGCCAAAGGAGGACAGATACGCAGTATTTT. Full variable domain (outside the CDR3, taken from reference TRBV5-1 and TRBJ2-3): KAGVTQTPRYLIKTRGQQVTLSCSPISGHRSVSWYQQTPGQGLQFLFEYFSETQRNKGNFPGRFSGRQFSNSRSEMNVSTLELGDSALYLCASSLDLTSGSQRRTDTQYFGPGTRLTVL.

Comments on this clonotype: A much larger clonotype is one base distant, so this may be a read error. The J gene is TRBJ2-1, the V gene TRBV7-2, with D uncertain. The V and J ends lost 5 bases and 9 bases respectively, with 8 bases between them. CDR1 SGHTA and CDR2 FQGNSA come from the germline V gene. There are 11 residues in the CDR3. The CDR3 DNA sequence: TGTGCCAGCAGCCCCACCAGTGAGCAGTTCTTC. Its translation is CASSPTSEQFF. Filled out from reference TRBV7-2 and TRBJ2-1, the complete variable domain reads GAGVSQSPSNKVTEKGKDVELRCDPISGHTALYWYRQSLGQGLEFLIYFQGNSAPDKSGLPSDRFSAERTGGSVSTLTIQRTQQEDSAVYLCASSPTSEQFFGPGTRLTVL.

About this clonotype: The junction shows a germline mismatch at one end, possibly a read error. The J gene is TRBJ2-1, the V gene TRBV6-5; 11 bases agree with TRBD2. The CDR3 is made up of 15 amino acids. Germline CDR1 and CDR2: MNHEY and SVGAGI. The CDR3 region has the DNA TGCGCCACTTCGTTCGGGCTAGCGGGAGGAAGAGAGCAGTTCTTC. Translating gives CATSFGLAGGREQFF.

A remark on this clonotype: A read error may account for a junction end that differs from germline. The CDR3 DNA sequence: TGTGCCAACAGCGGACGGACTCTGAGCTCCTACGAGCAGTACTTC. This sequence encodes CANSGRTLSSYEQYF. This chain links TRBV5-8 with TRBJ2-7, with D tentatively TRBD2 (5 bases). This CDR3 has 15 amino acids. Per germline, CDR1 SGHTS and CDR2 YDEGEE.

This clonotype was counted at least ten times. The chain has TRBV11-2 and TRBJ2-1, with D unclear. This CDR3 is built from 12 residues. Deletions cut 3 bases from V and 15 bases from J, with 15 bases between. Germline V CDR1 and CDR2: SGHAT, FQNNGV. The CDR3 loop is CASSFGRGRWFF. In DNA form, the CDR3 reads TGTGCCAGCAGCTTCGGCCGCGGAAGGTGGTTCTTC.

This clonotype was seen a handful of times. The V and J genes are TRBV14 and TRBJ2-3; D gene ambiguous. Germline loops: CDR1 SGHDN, CDR2 FVKESK. Trimming removed 2 bases from V and 14 bases from J, with 11 bases in between. CDR3 length: 11 residues. The CDR3 spells CASSQSYVLYF. CDR3 nucleotide sequence: TGTGCCAGCAGCCAAAGTTACGTCTTGTATTTT.

This clonotype has at least ten counts. This sequence joins TRBV27 and TRBJ2-7; TRBD1 or TRBD2 may be the D gene (5 bases each). The V gene's germline CDR1 is MNHEY and CDR2 SMNVEV (reference sequence). Trimming shortened V by 7 bases and J by 2 bases, and 15 bases separated the two germline ends. This CDR3 contains 14 residues. The CDR3 sequence: CASTKGDAPYEQYF. The CDR3, as DNA: TGTGCCAGCACCAAAGGGGACGCGCCCTACGAGCAGTACTTC.

In the case of this clonotype: A much larger clone differs by one base, so this may be a read error. This chain links TRBV10-3 with TRBJ2-7; 10 nucleotides line up with TRBD1. V lost 3 bases and J lost 12; bases outside the gene matches: 17. The CDR3 runs to 16 residues. Germline V gene sequence: CDR1 ENHRY, CDR2 SYGVKD. The CDR3 nucleotides are TGTGCCATCAGTGATCCTCCGGGACAGGGGATGGAGACCCGGTACTTC. As protein: CAISDPPGQGMETRYF.

Ten or more counts support this clonotype. This chain joins TRBV11-1 and TRBJ2-1; no clear D. This CDR3 contains 14 residues. The germline V gene has CDR1 SGHAT and CDR2 FQDESV (reference sequence). V was shortened by 3 bases and J by 0 bases, with 6 bases between the two germline ends. CDR3 nucleotide sequence: TGTGCCAGCAGCTTCCAGAGCTCCTACAATGAGCAGTTCTTC. Protein sequence: CASSFQSSYNEQFF.

This clonotype was counted at least ten times. The CDR3 loop reads CASSLSAGLATDTQYF. CDR3 in DNA: TGTGCCAGCAGTTTATCGGCGGGGCTCGCCACAGATACGCAGTATTTT. V and J are TRBV12-3 or TRBV12-4 and TRBJ2-3; perhaps TRBD2 as D (6 bases). The V end was cut by 2 bases, the J end by 2 bases, with 14 bases between. This CDR3 has 16 amino acids.

This clonotype was recorded many times. The rearrangement uses TRBV7-9 and TRBJ1-2, with 7 bases that match TRBD1. This CDR3 spans 16 amino acids. Trimming removed 0 bases from V and 1 base from J; junction bases left unmatched: 5. Germline CDR1 SEHNR, CDR2 FQNEAQ (reference sequence). The CDR3 is CASSLANSGGNYGYTF. The DNA for the CDR3 is TGTGCCAGCAGCTTAGCGAATTCAGGGGGTAACTATGGCTACACCTTC.

In its sample, this clonotype was seen a few times. The chain employs TRBV7-2 and TRBJ1-5; 7 positions match TRBD1. CDR3 length equals 14 residues. CDR1 SGHTA and CDR2 FQGNSA come from the germline V gene. After removal of 5 bases from V and 2 bases from J, the junction contained 3 bases not matched to a gene. The CDR3 region has the DNA TGTGCCAGCAGCCGACAGGGCGGCAATCAGCCCCAGCATTTT. Its translation is CASSRQGGNQPQHF.

In the case of this clonotype: Possible read error: a much larger clone is one base away. V and J are TRBV6-5 and TRBJ2-7, with 8 bases fitting TRBD2. The J call may be faulty, since TRBJ2-5 better matches the DNA end. The germline CDR1 and CDR2 sequences are MNHEY and SVGAGI. CDR3 length equals 13 residues. CDR3 loop: CAGNTGGTETQYF. CDR3 nucleotide sequence: TGTGCCGGCAATACGGGAGGGACAGAGACCCAGTACTTC.

This clonotype was found once. This could be a read error, since a much larger clone is one nucleotide away. This chain connects TRBV5-1 to TRBJ1-2; TRBD1 might be the D (5 bases). CDR1 is SGHRS and CDR2 is YFSETQ in the germline V gene. The CDR3 has 14 amino acids. CDR3 residues: CASRRWGGEYDYTF. The CDR3 nucleotides are TGCGCCAGTCGACGTTGGGGCGGGGAATATGACTACACCTTC.

The V call is TRBV6-1, the J call TRBJ1-2; TRBD1 agrees at 8 bases. The CDR3 has 17 amino acids. Germline-derived CDR1 and CDR2 are MNHNS and SASEGT. Trimming removed 5 bases from V and 3 bases from J; junction bases left unmatched: 14. The CDR3 loop is CASSQDRVKVPDYGYTF. In DNA, the CDR3 is TGTGCCAGCAGTCAGGACAGGGTCAAAGTCCCAGACTATGGCTACACCTTC.